Shown below are 4 T cell receptor beta chains from a single sample sequenced in a study of T cells in Graves' hyperthyroidism and ophthalmopathy. TCR beta CDR3 sequences were amplified from RNA transcripts. A first-round RT-PCR of the TCR CDR3 used the HTBI primer set. TCRdb used MiXCR to reprocess the multiplex PCR reads, holding one entry per CDR3 protein. The top ten clones hold more than 7% of a sample with around 580,000 distinct CDR3 sequences, just over 45% of them seen once. The sequenced material came from peripheral blood or thyroid tissue (not recorded which). The receptors were gathered from a woman aged 18-30 years with Graves' hyperthyroidism.

In this sample, this clonotype turned up many times. The chain joins TRBV5-8 to TRBJ1-4; TRBD1 aligns across 10 bases. Germline trimming cut 0 bases from V and 8 bases from J; bases unmatched to any gene: 4. Germline loops: CDR1 SGHTS, CDR2 YDEGEE. The CDR3 loop spans 15 amino acids. The CDR3 reads CASSLVGQGVEKLFF. CDR3 coding DNA: TGTGCCAGCAGCTTGGTAGGACAGGGGGTGGAAAAACTGTTTTTT.

This clonotype was detected only once. The J gene is TRBJ2-6, the V gene TRBV7-3, with TRBD1 matching over 7 bases. V shed 2 bases, J shed 0 bases, and the junction held 13 bases outside the gene matches. The germline V gene encodes CDR1 SGHTA and CDR2 FQGTGA. This CDR3 has 20 residues. As DNA, the CDR3 is TGTGCCAGCAGCTTATCCCGCAGCGGCAGGGGGTACTCTGGGGCCAACGTCCTGACTTTC. Its translation is CASSLSRSGRGYSGANVLTF.

Many counts were recorded for this clonotype. CDR3 DNA: TGTGCCAGCAGCTTGAACGGACAGGCAATATCACCCCTCCACTTT. Encoded protein: CASSLNGQAISPLHF. The chain carries TRBV11-3 and TRBJ1-6, with 7 bases matching TRBD1. V dropped 3 bases and J dropped 10; count of bases not matched to a gene: 9. In germline, CDR1 is SGHNT, CDR2 YENEEA. The CDR3 length is 15 residues.

Ten or more counts support this clonotype. V and J are TRBV5-4 and TRBJ1-2; 8 nucleotides match TRBD1. The germline V gene has CDR1 SGHNT and CDR2 YYREEE (reference sequence). The CDR3 contains 16 residues. After removal of 8 bases from V and 5 bases from J, the junction contained 17 bases not matched to a gene. CDR3: CASTTGGTGEDYGYTF. For the CDR3, the DNA is TGTGCCAGTACCACCGGGGGGACAGGAGAGGATTATGGCTACACCTTC.